A selection of T cell receptor beta chains follows, all from one sample in a study of shared clonotypes between healthy human individuals. Only in-frame clones appear in the TCRdb table, and some are missing; sequencing was by immunoSEQ multiplex PCR. The sample has roughly 2 million clones, 85% to 95% seen once. Sequences were obtained from naive CD4+ T cells sorted from blood. Every receptor here comes from a man between 18 and 35 years old in good health. Both conserved end residues are part of each CDR3. D genes are given only for firm matches. Clone size is given for some rows only: seen once, a few or many times, or a class if the clone is expanded.

clone_size: .
v_call: TRBV19
j_call: TRBJ1-2
d_call: TRBD1
cdr3_nt: TGTGCCAGTAGTATACCCCGGACAGGAAATGCCTATGGCTACACCTTC
cdr3_aa: CASSIPRTGNAYGYTF

clone_size: .
v_call: TRBV6-6
j_call: TRBJ2-3
d_call: .
cdr3_nt: TGTGCCAGCAGTCAACCTCGGTCCCTCGCGGATACGCAGTATTTT
cdr3_aa: CASSQPRSLADTQYF

clone_size: .
v_call: TRBV7-2
j_call: TRBJ2-3
d_call: .
cdr3_nt: TGTGCCAGCAGCTTCTTTAGCGGTGCGAGCACAGATACGCAGTATTTT
cdr3_aa: CASSFFSGASTDTQYF

clone_size: .
v_call: TRBV5-3
j_call: TRBJ2-3
d_call: .
cdr3_nt: TGTGCCAGAAGCTTGGCCCTGGGCACAGATACGCAGTATTTT
cdr3_aa: CARSLALGTDTQYF

clone_size: once
v_call: TRBV10-3
j_call: TRBJ1-4
d_call: .
cdr3_nt: TGTGCCATCAGTGATGGGCAGGCTAATGAAAAACTGTTTTTT
cdr3_aa: CAISDGQANEKLFF

clone_size: .
v_call: TRBV7-2
j_call: TRBJ2-3
d_call: TRBD2
cdr3_nt: TGTGCCAGCAGCTACGGACTAGCTAAAACTAGCACAGATACGCAGTATTTT
cdr3_aa: CASSYGLAKTSTDTQYF

clone_size: .
v_call: TRBV10-3
j_call: TRBJ2-3
d_call: .
cdr3_nt: TGTGCCATCAGTGACAGGGTCGGCCCGGGGATCACAGATACGCAGTATTTT
cdr3_aa: CAISDRVGPGITDTQYF

clone_size: once
v_call: TRBV19
j_call: TRBJ1-2
d_call: .
cdr3_nt: TGTGCCAGTAGTATCCCCTGGGCCCCTTATGGCTACACCTTC
cdr3_aa: CASSIPWAPYGYTF

clone_size: .
v_call: TRBV5-6
j_call: TRBJ2-7
d_call: .
cdr3_nt: TGTGCCAGCAGCTTTAGGGGCAGGGCTGACGAGCAGTACTTC
cdr3_aa: CASSFRGRADEQYF

clone_size: .
v_call: TRBV19
j_call: TRBJ1-6
d_call: TRBD1
cdr3_nt: TGTGCCAGCGGGACAGAGTATAATTCACCCCTCCACTTT
cdr3_aa: CASGTEYNSPLHF

clone_size: .
v_call: TRBV18
j_call: TRBJ1-4
d_call: TRBD1
cdr3_nt: TGTGCCAGCTCACCAGACAGGGGGAGTGAAAAACTGTTTTTT
cdr3_aa: CASSPDRGSEKLFF

clone_size: .
v_call: TRBV9
j_call: TRBJ2-3
d_call: TRBD2
cdr3_nt: TGTGCCAGCAGCGTGACTAGCGGGCGGGAAGATACGCAGTATTTT
cdr3_aa: CASSVTSGREDTQYF

clone_size: .
v_call: TRBV4-1
j_call: TRBJ2-4
d_call: .
cdr3_nt: TGCGCCAGCAGCCAACCCCTCTCCAAAAACATTCAGTACTTC
cdr3_aa: CASSQPLSKNIQYF

clone_size: .
v_call: TRBV6-5
j_call: TRBJ1-1
d_call: .
cdr3_nt: TGTGCCAGCAGTTCTGGGAAGACTGAAGCTTTCTTT
cdr3_aa: CASSSGKTEAFF

clone_size: .
v_call: TRBV29-1
j_call: TRBJ1-1
d_call: .
cdr3_nt: TGCAGCGTCGGACAGCTCATGAACACTGAAGCTTTCTTT
cdr3_aa: CSVGQLMNTEAFF

clone_size: .
v_call: TRBV10-3
j_call: TRBJ2-3
d_call: .
cdr3_nt: TGTGCCATCAGAGACCTGGGAGATACGCAGTATTTT
cdr3_aa: CAIRDLGDTQYF

clone_size: .
v_call: TRBV5-6
j_call: TRBJ2-7
d_call: TRBD2
cdr3_nt: TGTGCCAGCAGCGCGGGACTAGCGGGAGGGGCCTACGAGCAGTACTTC
cdr3_aa: CASSAGLAGGAYEQYF

clone_size: .
v_call: TRBV6-5
j_call: TRBJ1-5
d_call: TRBD1
cdr3_nt: TGTGCCAGCAGACCAGGGGGACAGTTCAATCAGCCCCAGCATTTT
cdr3_aa: CASRPGGQFNQPQHF

clone_size: .
v_call: TRBV4-1
j_call: TRBJ2-1
d_call: TRBD2
cdr3_nt: TGCGCCAGCAGCCAAGATTGGCTAGCGGGGGGTAATGAGCAGTTCTTC
cdr3_aa: CASSQDWLAGGNEQFF

clone_size: .
v_call: TRBV29-1
j_call: TRBJ2-1
d_call: .
cdr3_nt: TGCAGCGTTGAGTTCGGGGAAGCGCCCAATGAGCAGTTCTTC
cdr3_aa: CSVEFGEAPNEQFF

clone_size: .
v_call: TRBV10-1
j_call: TRBJ2-1
d_call: .
cdr3_nt: TGCGCCAGCAGCGAGTCGGGGGCAGGCAATGAGCAGTTCTTC
cdr3_aa: CASSESGAGNEQFF

clone_size: .
v_call: TRBV10-3
j_call: TRBJ2-7
d_call: .
cdr3_nt: TGTGCCATCAGCGCCGATCCTAACTACGAGCAGTACTTC
cdr3_aa: CAISADPNYEQYF

clone_size: .
v_call: TRBV15
j_call: TRBJ1-3
d_call: .
cdr3_nt: TGTGCCACCAGCAGAGATCGTGGATATAACACCATATATTTT
cdr3_aa: CATSRDRGYNTIYF

clone_size: .
v_call: TRBV28
j_call: TRBJ1-5
d_call: .
cdr3_nt: TGTGCCAGCAGTTTATACAGGGGCAATCAGCCCCAGCATTTT
cdr3_aa: CASSLYRGNQPQHF

clone_size: .
v_call: TRBV7-2
j_call: TRBJ2-1
d_call: .
cdr3_nt: TGTGCCAGCAGCTTAGAGCCGGGCCCGGGAGATGAGCAGTTCTTC
cdr3_aa: CASSLEPGPGDEQFF

clone_size: .
v_call: TRBV5-4
j_call: TRBJ1-1
d_call: .
cdr3_nt: TGTGCCAGCAGCTTTCCAGGGGCTAACACTGAAGCTTTCTTT
cdr3_aa: CASSFPGANTEAFF

clone_size: once
v_call: TRBV11-2
j_call: TRBJ1-6
d_call: .
cdr3_nt: TGTGCCAGCAGCTTAGTCGAGAATTCACCCCTCCACTTT
cdr3_aa: CASSLVENSPLHF

clone_size: .
v_call: TRBV4-3
j_call: TRBJ2-2
d_call: TRBD1
cdr3_nt: TGCGCCAGCAGCCAAATGGGACAGGGTAGCGGGGAGCTGTTTTTT
cdr3_aa: CASSQMGQGSGELFF

clone_size: once
v_call: TRBV4-3
j_call: TRBJ2-5
d_call: .
cdr3_nt: TGCGCCAGCAGCCAACCGGGGGTAGAGACCCAGTACTTC
cdr3_aa: CASSQPGVETQYF

clone_size: .
v_call: TRBV13
j_call: TRBJ2-1
d_call: .
cdr3_nt: TGTGCCAGCAGCCCCGATTGGGGTTCCTACAATGAGCAGTTCTTC
cdr3_aa: CASSPDWGSYNEQFF

clone_size: .
v_call: TRBV6-1
j_call: TRBJ2-2
d_call: .
cdr3_nt: TGTGCCAGCAGGGAAGGGGCCATCGGGGAGCTGTTTTTT
cdr3_aa: CASREGAIGELFF

clone_size: .
v_call: TRBV30
j_call: TRBJ1-4
d_call: .
cdr3_nt: TGTGCCTGGAGTGTAGGAGGGTTTTCTAATGAAAAACTGTTTTTT
cdr3_aa: CAWSVGGFSNEKLFF

clone_size: .
v_call: TRBV5-1
j_call: TRBJ2-3
d_call: TRBD2
cdr3_nt: TGCGCCAGCAGCTACGGGACTAGCGGGGGGGCACATACGCAGTATTTT
cdr3_aa: CASSYGTSGGAHTQYF

clone_size: .
v_call: TRBV2
j_call: TRBJ2-7
d_call: .
cdr3_nt: TGTGCCAGCAGTGAATTCCAGTCTAGCTCCTACGAGCAGTACTTC
cdr3_aa: CASSEFQSSSYEQYF

clone_size: once
v_call: TRBV5-4
j_call: TRBJ2-5
d_call: TRBD2
cdr3_nt: TGTGCCAGCAGCCCCGCGGCGGGAGGGAAACAAGAGACCCAGTACTTC
cdr3_aa: CASSPAAGGKQETQYF

clone_size: .
v_call: TRBV19
j_call: TRBJ2-7
d_call: .
cdr3_nt: TGTGCCAGTAGTATAAATTTTGGCCAACCTACGCGCTACGAGCAGTACTTC
cdr3_aa: CASSINFGQPTRYEQYF